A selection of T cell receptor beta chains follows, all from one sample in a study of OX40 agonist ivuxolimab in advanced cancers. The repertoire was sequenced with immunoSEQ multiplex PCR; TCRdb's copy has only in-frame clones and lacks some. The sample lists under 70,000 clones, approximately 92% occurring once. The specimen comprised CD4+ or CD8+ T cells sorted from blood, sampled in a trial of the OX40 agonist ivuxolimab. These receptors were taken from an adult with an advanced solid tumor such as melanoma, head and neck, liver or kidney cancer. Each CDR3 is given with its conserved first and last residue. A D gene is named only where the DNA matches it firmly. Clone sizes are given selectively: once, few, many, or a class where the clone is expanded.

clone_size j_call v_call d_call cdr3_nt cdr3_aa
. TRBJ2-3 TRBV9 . TGTGCCAGCAGCACTCGTGGGGGGACCGCAGATACGCAGTATTTT CASSTRGGTADTQYF
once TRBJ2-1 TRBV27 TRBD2 TGTGCCAGCAGTTTGAGACTAGCGGGGAATGAGCAGTTCTTC CASSLRLAGNEQFF
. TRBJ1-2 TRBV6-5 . TGTGCCAGCAGTAGAGAGTCTAGGGTCTATGGCTACACCTTC CASSRESRVYGYTF
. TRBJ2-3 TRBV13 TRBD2 TGTGCCAGCAGCTTAACTCGCGGGGGGGAACAGGATACGCAGTATTTT CASSLTRGGEQDTQYF
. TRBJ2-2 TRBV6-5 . TGTGCCAGCAGTTACATAAACACCGGGGAGCTGTTTTTT CASSYINTGELFF
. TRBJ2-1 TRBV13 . TGTGCCAGCAGCTTAGATGGGGGGTACAATGAGCAGTTCTTC CASSLDGGYNEQFF
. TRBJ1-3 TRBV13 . TGTGCCAGCAGCTTAGGCGGAGGGATTTTGCGGTCATTT CASSLGGGILRSF
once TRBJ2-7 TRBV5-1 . TGCGCCAGCAGCTTGAGCTGGGGCTCCTACGAGCAGTACTTC CASSLSWGSYEQYF
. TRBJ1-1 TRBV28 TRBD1 TGTGCCAGCAGATTCCTCTCCGCTCGACCAGGGGGGCGCGAAACTGAAGCTTTCTTT CASRFLSARPGGRETEAFF
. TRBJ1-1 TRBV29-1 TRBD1 TGCAGCGTGGGACAGGGACATACTGAAGCTTTCTTT CSVGQGHTEAFF
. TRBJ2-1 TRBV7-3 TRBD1 TGTGCCAGCAGCGAGACAGGGAAAAGTGAGCAGTTCTTC CASSETGKSEQFF
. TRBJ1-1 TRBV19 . TGTGCCAGCGAATTACACGTGAACACTGAAGCTTTCTTT CASELHVNTEAFF
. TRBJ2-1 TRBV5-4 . TGTGCCAGCAGCTTGGACGGCAGCTCCTACAATGAGCAGTTCTTC CASSLDGSSYNEQFF
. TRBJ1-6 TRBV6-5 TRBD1 TGTGCCAGCAGTTCGACAGGGGTGAATTCACCCCTCCACTTT CASSSTGVNSPLHF
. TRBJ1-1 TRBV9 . TGTGCCAGCAGCGTAGATGAGAGATTGGGGAACACTGAAGCTTTCTTT CASSVDERLGNTEAFF
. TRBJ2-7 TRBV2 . TGTGCCAGCATGAGGAGCACAGAAGGCGGTGACGAGCAGTACTTC CASMRSTEGGDEQYF
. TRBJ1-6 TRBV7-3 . TGTGCCAGCAGCTTAAACCCGGGCTCACCCCTCCACTTT CASSLNPGSPLHF
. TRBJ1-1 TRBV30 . TGTGCCTGGAGTGAGCAGATGAACACTGAAGCTTTCTTT CAWSEQMNTEAFF
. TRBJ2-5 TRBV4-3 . TGCGCCAGCAGCCAAGACGTCAGGGATGGAGAGACCCAGTACTTC CASSQDVRDGETQYF
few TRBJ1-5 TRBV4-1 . TGCGCCAGCAGCGCTCCCGGACAGAGCAATCAGCCCCAGCATTTT CASSAPGQSNQPQHF
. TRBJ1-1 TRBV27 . TGTGCCAGCAGTCCGGGTTACACTGAAGCTTTCTTT CASSPGYTEAFF
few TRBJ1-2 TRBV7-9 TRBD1 TGTGCCAGCAGCTTGGGACAGGGGGCTGATGGCTACACCTTC CASSLGQGADGYTF
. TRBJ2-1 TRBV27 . TGTGCCAGCAGTATACAGGGGACTGTAAATGAGCAGTTCTTC CASSIQGTVNEQFF
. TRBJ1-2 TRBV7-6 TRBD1 TGTGCCAGCAGCCCGGAGGGGGAGGGGGCTGCCTATGGCTACACCTTC CASSPEGEGAAYGYTF
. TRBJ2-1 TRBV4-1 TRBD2 TGCGCCAGCAGCCCCATCGCGGGGGGCAATTACAATGAGCAGTTCTTC CASSPIAGGNYNEQFF
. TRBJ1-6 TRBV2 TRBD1 TGTGCCAGCAGTACAGGGGGATCACCCCTCCACTTT CASSTGGSPLHF
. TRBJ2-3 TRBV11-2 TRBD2 TGTGCCAGCAGCCTCTTTTTCCTGGCGGGAGGAGTTTCAGATACGCAGTATTTT CASSLFFLAGGVSDTQYF
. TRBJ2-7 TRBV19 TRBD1 TGTGCCAGTAGTATAGGGGCAGGGGGCGAGCAGTACTTC CASSIGAGGEQYF
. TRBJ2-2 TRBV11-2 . TGTGCCAGCAGCTTGACAGAAATGAACACCGGGGAGCTGTTTTTT CASSLTEMNTGELFF
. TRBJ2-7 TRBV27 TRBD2 TGTGCCAGCAGTTTAGTGGGGGGGGATCCGGGGCAGTACTTC CASSLVGGDPGQYF
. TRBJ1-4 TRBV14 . TGTGCCAGCAGCCAAGGGGTAAAACTGTTTTTT CASSQGVKLFF
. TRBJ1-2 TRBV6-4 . TGTGCCAGCAGACCCACCGGGACAACTAACTATGGCTACACCTTC CASRPTGTTNYGYTF
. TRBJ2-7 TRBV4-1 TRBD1 TGCGCCAGCGGACAGGGGGCCCTTCGGGACGAGCAGTACTTC CASGQGALRDEQYF
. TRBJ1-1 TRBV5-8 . TGTGCCAGCAGCGCGCAGGGTAGCACTGAAGCTTTCTTT CASSAQGSTEAFF
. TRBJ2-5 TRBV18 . TGTGCCAGCTCAACCCGGGACGAAGAGACCCAGTACTTC CASSTRDEETQYF
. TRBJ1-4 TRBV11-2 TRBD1 TGTGCCAGCAGCTTAGGGGACAGGCCGGGAGAAGAAAAACTGTTTTTT CASSLGDRPGEEKLFF
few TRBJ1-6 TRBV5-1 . TGCGCCAGCAGCTCCAGTACAGGGCAAATCTCACCCCTCCACTTT CASSSSTGQISPLHF
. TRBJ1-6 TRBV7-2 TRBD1 TGTGCCAGCAGCCATTGGGACAGGATGAATTCACCCCTCCACTTT CASSHWDRMNSPLHF
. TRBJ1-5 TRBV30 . TGTGCCTGGAGTGTAGGAGGGACTAATCAGCCCCAGCATTTT CAWSVGGTNQPQHF
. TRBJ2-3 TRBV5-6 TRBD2 TGTGCCAGCAGCTTTACAAAGACTAGCTACACAGATACGCAGTATTTT CASSFTKTSYTDTQYF
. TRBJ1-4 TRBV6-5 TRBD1 TGTGCCAGCGCCTCAGGGACAGGGGCAGAAAAACTGTTTTTT CASASGTGAEKLFF
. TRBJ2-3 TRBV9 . TGTGCCAGCAGCGTAGTAGGAATAGCCGCGGATACGCAGTATTTT CASSVVGIAADTQYF
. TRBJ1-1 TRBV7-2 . TGTGCCAGCAGCTTAAGGGCAGTGAACACTGAAGCTTTCTTT CASSLRAVNTEAFF
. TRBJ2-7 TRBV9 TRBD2 TGTGCCAGCAGCTCAACCCTCGGGGGGAGCTCCTACGAGCAGTACTTC CASSSTLGGSSYEQYF
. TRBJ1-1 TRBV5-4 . TGTGCCAGCAGCAGGGGTAACGCTGAAGCTTTCTTT CASSRGNAEAFF
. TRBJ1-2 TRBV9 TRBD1 TGTGCCAGCAGCGTAGAGGACAGGGACGGCGGCTACACCTTC CASSVEDRDGGYTF
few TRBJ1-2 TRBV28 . TGTGCCAGCAGTTTATTACTAGAGGTCGGGGATGATGGCTACACCTTC CASSLLLEVGDDGYTF
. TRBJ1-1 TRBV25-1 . TGTGCCAGCAATAATCCACCTGAAGCTTTCTTT CASNNPPEAFF